The entry that follows covers one T cell receptor beta chain sequence. Assay used: immunoSEQ multiplex PCR; TCRdb lists only in-frame clones, some missing. The sample consists of about 140,000 clones, over 80% of them appearing once. The sample originates from a study of blood T cell repertoires in COVID-19. The CDR3 runs 14 residues. J lost 7 bases, V lost 4 bases, and 4 bases had no gene match. The germline V gene encodes CDR1 LNHDA and CDR2 SQIVND (reference sequence). V gene TRBV19 combines with J gene TRBJ2-1; TRBD2 matches 10 bases. Sequencing was performed on PBMCs or T cells enriched from blood (not recorded which). The sequence derives from a man between 60 and 70 years old who had recovered from COVID-19. The CDR3 sequence: CASSKLAGYNEQFF. DNA for the CDR3: TGTGCCAGTAGTAAACTAGCGGGATATAATGAGCAGTTCTTC.